These 28 T cell receptor beta chains originate from one sample sequenced in a study of T cells in Graves' hyperthyroidism and ophthalmopathy. RNA transcripts provided the source from which TCR beta CDR3 regions were amplified. First-round RT-PCR targeting the TCR CDR3 was performed with the HTBI primer set. Each CDR3 protein gets one entry after TCRdb re-called the multiplex PCR reads with MiXCR. The sample carries under 350,000 distinct CDR3 sequences, roughly 21% recorded once. The sample comprised blood. The receptor set was obtained from a woman aged 45-60 years with Graves' hyperthyroidism.

The chain is built from TRBV2 and TRBJ1-2, with 9 bases matching TRBD1. Looked up from germline, CDR1 is SNHLY and CDR2 is FYNNEI. Trimming at V came to 5 bases and at J to 7 bases, leaving 5 bases not matched to a gene. CDR3 size: 13 residues. The chain's CDR3 is CASSRTGEVGYTF. CDR3 coding DNA: TGTGCCAGCAGTCGGACAGGGGAAGTTGGCTACACCTTC.

This clonotype was detected many times. The chain couples TRBV10-3 to TRBJ2-2; the D call may be TRBD1 or TRBD2 (6 bases each). Trimming shortened V by 10 bases and J by 1 base, and 13 bases separated the two germline ends. This CDR3 is 14 amino acids long. Germline V gene lookup returns CDR1 ENHRY and CDR2 SYGVKD. CDR3 sequence reads: CATRETGNTGELFF. The CDR3 DNA is TGTGCCACCCGGGAGACAGGGAACACCGGGGAGCTGTTTTTT.

The chain combines TRBV18 with TRBJ2-5, with no clear D. The V and J ends lost 2 bases and 1 base respectively, with 5 bases between them. CDR1 and CDR2 (germline): KGHSH, LQKENI. The CDR3 is 13 residues long. The CDR3 loop reads CASSPGSQETQYF. CDR3 in DNA: TGTGCCAGCTCACCAGGCAGCCAAGAGACCCAGTACTTC.

As regards this clonotype: A much larger clone is a single base away; this may be a read error. This sequence joins TRBV18 and TRBJ1-2; the D is unclear. Trimming shortened V by 2 bases and J by 5 bases, and 15 bases separated the two germline ends. CDR1 and CDR2 (germline): KGHSH, LQKENI. The CDR3 consists of 15 residues. The CDR3: CASSPKARLGYGYTF. CDR3 sequence (DNA): TGTGCCAGCTCACCAAAGGCGCGGCTAGGGTATGGCTACACCTTC.

This clonotype was seen at least ten times. The rearrangement uses TRBV3-1 and TRBJ1-2, with 11 bases matching TRBD1. J gave up 5 bases and V 1 base, and 3 bases lay outside the gene matches. This CDR3 has 15 residues. In germline, CDR1 is LGHDT, CDR2 YNNKEL (reference sequence). CDR3 sequence: CASSQGTGGEYGYTF. The DNA of the CDR3 is TGTGCCAGCAGCCAAGGGACAGGGGGCGAGTATGGCTACACCTTC.

A note on this clonotype: At one of its ends the junction is not consistent with the germline gene, which may arise from a read error. The rearrangement uses TRBV5-1 and TRBJ2-7, with 7 bases that match TRBD2. This CDR3 region has 16 residues. Germline V gene lookup returns CDR1 SGHRS and CDR2 YFSETQ. CDR3 loop: CASSPTTSTSSHEQYF. For the CDR3, the DNA is TGCGCCAGCAGCCCGACGACTAGCACGAGCTCCCACGAGCAGTACTTC.

This rearrangement joins TRBV6-1 to TRBJ2-1, with TRBD1 identical over 7 bases. Germline lookup yields CDR1 MNHNS and CDR2 SASEGT. V lost 0 bases to trimming and J lost 4 bases; unmatched junction nucleotides: 6. This CDR3 is 16 amino acids long. The CDR3 sequence: CASSEAGQINYNEQFF. CDR3 nucleotides: TGTGCCAGCAGTGAAGCGGGACAGATTAATTACAATGAGCAGTTCTTC.

This clonotype was detected ten times or more. For the CDR3, the DNA is TGTGCCACCAGTGCCAGAGGAAAGGACATTCAGTACTTC. Its translation is CATSARGKDIQYF. The chain carries TRBV24-1 and TRBJ2-4; no clear D gene. Germline loops: CDR1 KGHDR, CDR2 SFDVKD. This CDR3 is built from 13 residues. Deletions cut 5 bases from V and 8 bases from J, with 12 bases between.

This clonotype has ten or more counts. This chain links TRBV12-3 or TRBV12-4 with TRBJ1-2; TRBD1 matches at 9 bases. The length of the CDR3 is 13 residues. V trimming: 5 bases; J trimming: 6 bases; junction bases outside the gene matches: 4. The CDR3 loop is CASSQTGGDGYTF. In DNA, the CDR3 is TGTGCCAGCAGTCAGACAGGGGGTGATGGCTACACCTTC.

This clonotype was found once. This rearrangement joins TRBV5-1 to TRBJ2-2; tentatively, D is TRBD1 (6 bases). This CDR3 is built from 15 residues. Germline V gene data show CDR1 as SGHRS and CDR2 as YFSETQ. The V end was cut by 3 bases, the J end by 1 base, with 10 bases between. The CDR3 DNA reads TGCGCCAGCAGCTGGATGGACAGGAACACCGGGGAGCTGTTTTTT. Its protein product is CASSWMDRNTGELFF.

This clonotype was observed many times. The chain employs TRBV30 and TRBJ1-6; 7 bases line up with TRBD1. J was trimmed by 8 bases and V by 4 bases; bases with no gene match: 11. CDR3 length: 15 amino acids. The germline gives CDR1 GTSNPN, CDR2 SVGIG (reference sequence). In DNA, the CDR3 is TGTGCCTGGAAACCGACAGGGTATTCGGATTCACCCCTCCACTTT. It yields the protein CAWKPTGYSDSPLHF.

The sample holds many counts of this clonotype. The chain recombines TRBV27 with TRBJ1-1; D remains unclear. The V end lost 3 bases, the J end lost 6 bases, and 11 bases lay between the germline ends. Germline V gene sequence: CDR1 MNHEY, CDR2 SMNVEV (reference sequence). CDR3 length equals 13 residues. The CDR3 DNA reads as TGTGCCAGCAGTTTTAGAGGTGGGGCTGAAGCTTTCTTT. This gives the protein CASSFRGGAEAFF.

This clonotype has at least ten counts. J is TRBJ2-1 and V is TRBV12-5; no firm D call. V was pared by 4 bases and J by 8 bases, with 15 bases between. The length of the CDR3 is 14 residues. The germline gives CDR1 LGHNT, CDR2 FRNRAP. CDR3 in amino acids: CASGSRTSCDEQFF. CDR3 in DNA: TGTGCTAGTGGTTCCCGGACCTCGTGCGATGAGCAGTTCTTC.

The sample holds many counts of this clonotype. The CDR3: CASSLGTGVETQYF. The DNA of the CDR3 is TGTGCCAGCAGTTTGGGGACAGGGGTGGAGACCCAGTACTTC. The J gene is TRBJ2-5, the V gene TRBV27; 10 bases line up with TRBD1. From germline, CDR1 is MNHEY and CDR2 SMNVEV (reference sequence). The CDR3 covers 14 residues. J was trimmed by 5 bases and V by 3 bases; bases with no gene match: 3.

This clonotype appeared many times. The chain carries TRBV2 and TRBJ2-1, with D possibly being TRBD1 (8 bases). There are 14 residues in the CDR3. Germline V lookup: CDR1 SNHLY, CDR2 FYNNEI. The V and J ends lost 3 bases and 7 bases respectively, with 13 bases between them. The CDR3, as DNA: TGTGCCAGCAGTGACAGGGGGCGGGGGAATGAGCAGTTCTTC. Translation gives CASSDRGRGNEQFF.

The chain couples TRBV3-1 to TRBJ2-2; perhaps TRBD2 as D (6 bases). Germline V gene data show CDR1 as LGHDT and CDR2 as YNNKEL (reference sequence). The CDR3 spans 16 residues. V was shortened by 1 base and J by 7 bases, with 16 bases between the two germline ends. The CDR3 protein is CASSQGRWGDNGELFF. The CDR3 DNA follows: TGTGCCAGCAGCCAAGGCCGGTGGGGGGATAACGGGGAGCTGTTTTTT.

The chain recombines TRBV5-8 with TRBJ2-3, with TRBD1 matching over 8 bases. Trimming at V came to 1 base and at J to 5 bases, leaving 6 bases not matched to a gene. In germline, CDR1 is SGHTS, CDR2 YDEGEE. The CDR3 totals 15 residues. The CDR3 sequence is CASSLQGAGGDTQYF. CDR3 in DNA: TGTGCCAGCAGCTTGCAGGGGGCAGGAGGAGATACGCAGTATTTT.

This clonotype has at least ten counts. The chain links TRBV7-3 to TRBJ2-2; D uncertain. This CDR3 is 14 amino acids long. V lost 2 bases, J lost 4 bases, and 8 bases lay in between. The germline CDR1 and CDR2 sequences are SGHTA and FQGTGA. CDR3 sequence (DNA): TGTGCCAGCAGCTTACTCTCGTTCACCGGGGAGCTGTTTTTT. The encoded protein is CASSLLSFTGELFF. The entire variable domain, with the rest obtained from reference TRBV7-3 and TRBJ2-2, is as follows: GAGVSQTPSNKVTEKGKYVELRCDPISGHTALYWYRQSLGQGPEFLIYFQGTGAADDSGLPNDRFFAVRPEGSVSTLKIQRTERGDSAVYLCASSLLSFTGELFFGEGSRLTVL.

This clonotype was seen many times. J is TRBJ2-7 and V is TRBV6-1, with 8 bases lining up with TRBD1. The V segment lost 2 bases and the J segment 2 bases; nucleotides outside the gene matches: 11. In germline, CDR1 is MNHNS, CDR2 SASEGT. This CDR3 has 17 amino acids. CDR3 nucleotides: TGTGCCAGCAGTGAACTCCGCGGGACAGGTTCCCCCTACGAGCAGTACTTC. Protein product: CASSELRGTGSPYEQYF.

This clonotype was observed many times. The rearrangement links TRBV3-1 to TRBJ1-1; D not certain. Per the germline V gene, CDR1 is LGHDT and CDR2 is YNNKEL (reference sequence). The CDR3 has 14 residues. The V end lost 1 base, the J end lost 0 bases, and 6 bases lay between the germline ends. The CDR3 DNA reads as TGTGCCAGCAGCCAAGCGTCTGTGAACACTGAAGCTTTCTTT. It is translated as CASSQASVNTEAFF.

The sample holds many counts of this clonotype. J is TRBJ2-2 and V is TRBV20-1, with 10 bases fitting TRBD2. Trimming at V came to 4 bases and at J to 5 bases, leaving 4 bases not matched to a gene. The CDR3 contains 14 residues. Germline V lookup: CDR1 DFQATT, CDR2 SNEGSKA (reference sequence). This CDR3 is CSAKAGGWTGELFF. CDR3 nucleotides: TGCAGTGCTAAAGCGGGGGGGTGGACCGGGGAGCTGTTTTTT.

This clonotype showed up just a few times. The chain couples TRBV30 to TRBJ2-1; 7 bases are shared with TRBD2. The CDR3 sequence is 17 residues long. Germline V CDR1 and CDR2: GTSNPN, SVGIG (reference sequence). V lost 7 bases to trimming and J lost 1 base; unmatched junction nucleotides: 16. The CDR3, as DNA: TGTGCCTCCGGGGCGGGGGTTCCCTCAATTTCCTACAATGAGCAGTTCTTC. Its protein product is CASGAGVPSISYNEQFF.

Regarding this clonotype: A clone one base away is much larger, so this may be a read error. This chain links TRBV10-2 with TRBJ2-1, with 10 bases lining up with TRBD2. CDR1 and CDR2 from the germline V gene are WSHSY and SAAADI. The CDR3 has 15 amino acids. For the CDR3, the DNA is TGCGCCAGCAGTGACCCAGCGGGGGGGCGGAATGAGCAGTCCTTC. Translation: CASSDPAGGRNEQSF.

As regards this clonotype: The missing conserved phenylalanine or tryptophan at the end of this CDR3 makes a read error likely. V is TRBV19 and J is TRBJ2-2; 8 positions agree with TRBD1. The V gene end was trimmed by 4 bases and the J gene end by 1 base; junction bases not matched to a gene: 8. Germline-derived CDR1 and CDR2 are LNHDA and SQIVND (reference sequence). The CDR3 consists of 17 residues. The CDR3 region has the DNA TGTGCCAGTAGTAAATCCCGTGGACAGGGGAACACCGGGGAGCTGTTTCTT. It is translated as CASSKSRGQGNTGELFL.

This clonotype has at least ten counts. The gene calls are TRBV6-2 or TRBV6-3 and TRBJ2-7, with 11 bases lining up with TRBD2. With 6 bases clipped from V and 0 bases from J, the junction kept 4 bases outside the gene matches. The length of the CDR3 is 15 residues. Germline lookup yields CDR1 MNHEY and CDR2 SVGEGT. CDR3 DNA sequence: TGTGCCAGCAGAATAGCGGGAGGGTCCTCCTACGAGCAGTACTTC. As protein: CASRIAGGSSYEQYF.

This clonotype was counted between two and nine times. The gene calls are TRBV18 and TRBJ1-6; D gene uncertain. Per the germline V gene, CDR1 is KGHSH and CDR2 is LQKENI. Trimming took off 5 bases at V and 7 bases at J, with 15 bases between the two ends. CDR3 size: 15 residues. The CDR3 DNA reads TGTGCCAGCTCATCAGGACTGGTCGGGAATTCACCCCTCCACTTT. This translates into CASSSGLVGNSPLHF.

The table lists this clonotype with many counts. The chain carries TRBV24-1 and TRBJ1-5, with D unclear. This CDR3 spans 14 amino acids. Germline-derived CDR1 and CDR2 are KGHDR and SFDVKD. Trimming removed 2 bases from V and 3 bases from J, with 7 bases in between. The chain's CDR3 is CATSDSGYNQPQHF. Written as DNA, the CDR3 is TGTGCCACCAGTGATTCCGGGTACAATCAGCCCCAGCATTTT.

This clonotype was seen ten or more times. This sequence joins TRBV12-3 or TRBV12-4 and TRBJ1-5; D possibly corresponds to TRBD1 (5 bases). CDR3 length: 14 amino acids. The V gene lost 5 bases and the J gene lost 6 bases, with 14 bases spanning the gap. The CDR3 here is CASSIGDVVQPQHF. The CDR3 DNA is TGTGCCAGCAGTATAGGGGACGTCGTTCAGCCCCAGCATTTT.